This T cell receptor beta chain appears in the sequencing data of a study of T cell responses to AZD1222 COVID-19 vaccine. The study, taken as a whole, reports: AZD1222 recipients seropositive at baseline numbered only six. Reports indicate that nearly half of spike-specific TCRs are directed at unmutated variant regions.

TCRdb's copy holds only in-frame clones and misses some; the assay was immunoSEQ multiplex PCR. The data contain around 130,000 clones, around 94% of them singletons. A remark on this clone: What it binds is unknown.

The source material was peripheral blood, sampled on day 0 of AZD1222 vaccination. This receptor was identified in an adult in good health.

CDR3 in DNA: TGTGCCAGCAGTGTGGGCAGGGGGGATAATTCACCCCTCCACTTT. This translates into CASSVGRGDNSPLHF. The chain joins TRBV2 to TRBJ1-6; 7 bases fit TRBD1. In germline, CDR1 is SNHLY, CDR2 FYNNEI. The CDR3 covers 15 residues. Trimming cost V 4 bases and J 5 bases; bases outside gene matches: 5. Full variable domain (rest looked up from reference TRBV2 and TRBJ1-6): EPEVTQTPSHQVTQMGQEVILRCVPISNHLYFYWYRQILGQKVEFLVSFYNNEISEKSEIFDDQFSVERPDGSNFTLKIRSTKLEDSAMYFCASSVGRGDNSPLHFGNGTRLTVT.